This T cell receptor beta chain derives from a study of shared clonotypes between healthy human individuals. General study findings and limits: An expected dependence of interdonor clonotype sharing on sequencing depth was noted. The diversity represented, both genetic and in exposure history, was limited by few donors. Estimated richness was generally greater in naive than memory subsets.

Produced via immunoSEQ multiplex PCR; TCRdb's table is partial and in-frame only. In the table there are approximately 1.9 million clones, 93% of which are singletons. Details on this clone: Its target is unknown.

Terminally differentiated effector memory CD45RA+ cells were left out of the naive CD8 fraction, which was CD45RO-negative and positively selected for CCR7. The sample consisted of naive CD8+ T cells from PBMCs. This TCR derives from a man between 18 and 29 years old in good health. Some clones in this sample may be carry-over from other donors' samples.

CDR3 coding DNA: TGTGCCGCCACGGAAGGCCAGAGCAATCAGCCCCAGCATTTT. Translation: CAATEGQSNQPQHF. The rearrangement links TRBV6-6 to TRBJ1-5; no reliable D call. The germline V gene has CDR1 MNHNY and CDR2 SVGAGI (reference sequence). V was clipped by 11 bases and J by 1 base, with 15 bases between them. This CDR3 contains 14 residues.